Listed here is a single TCR beta chain. Trimming cost V 0 bases and J 0 bases; bases outside gene matches: 7. CDR3 length equals 18 residues. Germline V lookup: CDR1 SGHRS, CDR2 YFSETQ. These data belong to a study of blood T cell repertoires in COVID-19. The wider study: COVID-19 samples collected from the United States, Italy and Spain covered acute and convalescent phases. T cells, B-cell-depleted T cells, or PBMCs provided the cDNA or gDNA that served as material.

Per the study methods: Reference gene primer amplification gave nucleated cell count estimates. Clones were read by immunoSEQ multiplex PCR, and TCRdb kept only the in-frame ones, dropping some. V, J and clone size reflect that table, while D and trimming were determined from the DNA. The sample comprises some 150,000 clones, 85% to 90% of which are singletons, and roughly 3.2% rests with the top ten. What was sequenced was peripheral blood. The J gene is TRBJ2-1, the V gene TRBV5-1; 9 bases line up with TRBD2. The clonotype comes from a woman in her fifties or sixties with active COVID-19. The CDR3 sequence: CASSLEASGTSSYNEQFF. Written as DNA, the CDR3 is TGCGCCAGCAGCTTGGAGGCTAGCGGGACCAGCTCCTACAATGAGCAGTTCTTC.